These 32 T cell receptor beta chains originate from one sample sequenced in a study of tumor and adjacent non-tumor tissue in lung cancer. RNA was extracted from bulk tissue without any cell sorting. The library came from three nested PCR rounds adapted from ARM-PCR protocols. TCRdb independently ran MiXCR on the multiplex PCR reads; one entry per CDR3 protein. The sample has 200,000 to 250,000 distinct CDR3 sequences; 71% are singletons. What was sequenced was lung tumor tissue. The receptors were sampled from a man aged 60-69 years with non-small cell lung cancer.

As to this clonotype: This could be a read error, since a much larger clone is one nucleotide away. The V call is TRBV4-2, the J call TRBJ2-7, with D possibly being TRBD2 (6 bases). CDR3 length equals 16 residues. The V gene lost 0 bases and the J gene lost 0 bases, with 12 bases spanning the gap. Germline assignment: CDR1 LGHNA and CDR2 YNFKEQ. DNA for the CDR3: TGTGCCAGCAGCCAAGATCGGCGGGGTCACTCCTACGAGCAGTACTTC. This sequence encodes CASSQDRRGHSYEQYF.

A word on this clonotype: Germline is not matched at one junction end, which may reflect a read error. In DNA, the CDR3 is TGTAGCATACGAGTGACTAACTATGGCTACACCTTC. It codes for CSIRVTNYGYTF. V and J are TRBV29-1 and TRBJ1-2; D remains ambiguous. The CDR3 loop spans 12 amino acids. Looked up from germline, CDR1 is SQVTM and CDR2 is ANQGSEA.

Turning to this clonotype: The CDR3 does not end in the conserved phenylalanine or tryptophan, so this is likely a read error. The gene calls are TRBV20-1 and TRBJ2-3; TRBD1 matches 9 bases. The CDR3 length is 14 residues. Germline loops: CDR1 DFQATT, CDR2 SNEGSKA (reference sequence). Trimming cost V 4 bases and J 3 bases; bases outside gene matches: 5. The CDR3 DNA reads as TGCAGTGCTAAACAGGGGGCTGGGACAGATACGCAGTATTCT. It is translated as CSAKQGAGTDTQYS.

On this clonotype: A read error may explain this, as a much larger clone is one base away. The chain has TRBV20-1 and TRBJ1-5; 10 bases agree with TRBD1. This CDR3 region has 18 residues. Germline V gene data show CDR1 as DFQATT and CDR2 as SNEGSKA (reference sequence). In DNA, the CDR3 is TGCACTGCTGCACTTCCTTATGGACAGGGGGATAGCAATCAGCCCCAGCATTTT. Translating gives CTAALPYGQGDSNQPQHF.

Details on this clonotype: One end of the junction varies from germline; a read error may be responsible. V and J are TRBV20-1 and TRBJ2-2, with 7 bases fitting TRBD2. This CDR3 is built from 14 residues. CDR1 is DFQATT, CDR2 SNEGSKA, per germline (reference sequence). The CDR3 bases are TGCAATGCTTTTGGGATTAGCGGGACCGGGGAGCTGTTTTTT. Translating gives CNAFGISGTGELFF.

Of note for this clonotype: Just one base apart from a much larger clone, this may be a read error. The chain has TRBV29-1 and TRBJ1-1, with D uncertain. CDR3 size: 12 residues. Germline values: CDR1 SQVTM, CDR2 ANQGSEA. For the CDR3, the DNA is TGCAGCGTACAGACTTCTAACACTGAAGCTATCTTT. Translating it yields CSVQTSNTEAIF.

With regard to this clonotype: Given a much more abundant clone one base away, this may be a read error. This chain links TRBV4-1 with TRBJ1-1; the D is unclear. Germline values: CDR1 MGHRA, CDR2 YSYEKL. This CDR3 contains 12 residues. The CDR3 nucleotides read TGCGCCGGCAGCCAGATACAGCATGAAGCTTTCTTT. It is translated as CAGSQIQHEAFF.

Regarding this clonotype: Mismatch with germline at one junction end may stem from a read error. V and J are TRBV11-2 and TRBJ2-3; D gene unclear. The CDR3 has 15 amino acids. Looked up from germline, CDR1 is SGHAT and CDR2 is FQNNGV. This CDR3 reads CDSTPGRTSTDTQYF. DNA for the CDR3: TGTGACAGCACTCCCGGAAGAACTAGCACAGATACGCAGTATTTT.

The genes are TRBV6-1 and TRBJ2-5; 7 nucleotides match TRBD1. Trimming removed 8 bases from V and 3 bases from J; junction bases left unmatched: 6. This CDR3 has 13 amino acids. Looked up from germline, CDR1 is MNHNS and CDR2 is SASEGT. DNA of the CDR3: TGTGCCAGCCGGACAGGCTGGGAAGAGACCCAGTACTTC. Protein sequence: CASRTGWEETQYF.

In this sample, this clonotype turned up many times. V gene TRBV5-4 combines with J gene TRBJ2-3; D call uncertain. The CDR3 has 14 residues. The germline V gene encodes CDR1 SGHNT and CDR2 YYREEE (reference sequence). V was shortened by 2 bases and J by 1 base, with 8 bases between the two germline ends. The CDR3 spells CASSFRTGTDTQYF. The CDR3, as DNA: TGTGCCAGCAGCTTCAGGACGGGCACAGATACGCAGTATTTT.

This clonotype was found many times. The chain has TRBV6-1 and TRBJ1-2, with D perhaps matching TRBD1 (6 bases). Looked up from germline, CDR1 is MNHNS and CDR2 is SASEGT. There are 14 residues in the CDR3. V was cut by 4 bases and J by 3 bases, with 12 bases left in between. This chain's CDR3 is CASSASGGDYGYTF. CDR3 bases: TGTGCCAGCAGTGCGTCCGGGGGCGACTATGGCTACACCTTC.

J is TRBJ2-3 and V is TRBV6-5, with D possibly being TRBD1 or TRBD2 (5 bases each). Trimming cost V 9 bases and J 12 bases, with 22 bases left between them. CDR1 MNHEY and CDR2 SVGAGI come from the germline V gene. This CDR3 has 13 residues. CDR3: CASRGSSTDAQYF. The CDR3, as DNA: TGTGCCAGTAGGGGATCTAGCACAGATGCACAGTATTTT.

There are a few counts of this clonotype. The chain employs TRBV7-6 and TRBJ1-1; D not certain. The CDR3 extends over 13 amino acids. CDR1 and CDR2 from the germline V gene are SGHVS and FNYEAQ. Trimming shortened V by 1 base and J by 2 bases, and 5 bases separated the two germline ends. The CDR3 nucleotides read TGTGCCAGCAGCTTAGAACAAAACACTGAAGCTTTCTTT. It translates to CASSLEQNTEAFF.

About this clonotype: The missing conserved phenylalanine or tryptophan at the end of this CDR3 makes a read error likely. The chain couples TRBV6-1 to TRBJ1-3; D is perhaps TRBD1 (5 bases). The CDR3 has 15 amino acids. CDR1 and CDR2 (germline): MNHNS, SASEGT. The CDR3 is CASSPLRDGGNTIYY. The DNA for the CDR3 is TGTGCCAGCAGCCCCCTCCGGGACGGTGGAAACACTATATATTAT.

The sample holds many counts of this clonotype. V and J are TRBV4-3 and TRBJ2-1; unclear D gene. V was pared by 0 bases and J by 3 bases, with 9 bases between. This CDR3 is 15 amino acids long. The V gene's germline CDR1 is LGHNA and CDR2 YSLEER. This CDR3 is CASSQDLGFYNEQFF. The CDR3 DNA reads as TGCGCCAGCAGCCAAGATCTGGGGTTCTACAATGAGCAGTTCTTC.

The rearrangement links TRBV4-2 to TRBJ2-7; D uncertain. The J call may not be correct, given that the DNA end is closer to TRBJ2-1. The CDR3 sequence is 16 residues long. Germline V gives CDR1 LGHNA, CDR2 YNFKEQ. The CDR3 DNA reads TGTGCCAGCAGCCAAGATTTGGCTAGATATCATCTCGAGCAGTTCTTC. Residues: CASSQDLARYHLEQFF.

Worth noting for this clonotype: At one boundary the junction diverges from the germline segment, which might be a read error. V gene TRBV20-1 combines with J gene TRBJ2-7; the D gene is possibly TRBD1 (5 bases). The CDR3 loop spans 14 amino acids. Germline CDR1 DFQATT, CDR2 SNEGSKA (reference sequence). The CDR3 DNA reads TGCATTGCTAGAGACCCCTCAGGGAACTACGAGCAGTACTTC. Encoded protein: CIARDPSGNYEQYF.

This clonotype was observed many times. CDR3 sequence reads: CASRDEVNQPQHF. As DNA, the CDR3 is TGTGCCAGCAGGGATGAGGTAAATCAGCCCCAGCATTTT. The gene calls are TRBV6-8 and TRBJ1-5; D not certain. The CDR3 is 13 residues long. Trimming pared 6 bases from V and 4 bases from J, leaving 10 bases between. Germline V gene sequence: CDR1 MNHGY, CDR2 SAAAGT.

The CDR3, as DNA: TGCGCCAGCAACCGAGTACGGGGAAACATGAACACTGAAGCTTTCTTT. It specifies CASNRVRGNMNTEAFF. This chain links TRBV4-1 with TRBJ1-1; D is ambiguous. CDR1 is MGHRA, CDR2 YSYEKL, per germline. The CDR3 is made up of 16 amino acids. V shed 7 bases and J shed 0 bases, with 18 bases lying between them.

In the case of this clonotype: An end of the junction does not agree with germline; a read error may underlie this. The chain recombines TRBV20-1 with TRBJ2-5; D might be TRBD1 or TRBD2, each matching 5 bases. Per the germline V gene, CDR1 is DFQATT and CDR2 is SNEGSKA (reference sequence). The CDR3 covers 16 residues. CDR3 DNA sequence: TGCAGTGCTAGAGCGGGGCTAGCAGGACCGAAACAGACCCTGTACTTC. This codes for CSARAGLAGPKQTLYF.

This chain links TRBV7-9 with TRBJ1-1; 10 bases line up with TRBD1. CDR1 is SEHNR, CDR2 FQNEAQ, per germline (reference sequence). The CDR3 spans 16 residues. V shed 5 bases and J 0 bases; nucleotides not matched to a gene: 6. The CDR3: CASSPDRGFMNTEAFF. The CDR3 DNA reads as TGTGCCAGCAGCCCGGACAGGGGGTTCATGAACACTGAAGCTTTCTTT.

Notes on this clonotype: At one of its ends the junction is not consistent with the germline gene, which may arise from a read error. The chain couples TRBV12-3 or TRBV12-4 to TRBJ1-3; D is possibly TRBD1 (6 bases). The CDR3 covers 14 residues. The CDR3 loop is CANSWQQGSDTIYF. The DNA of the CDR3 is TGTGCCAACAGTTGGCAACAGGGATCAGACACCATATATTTT.

The chain combines TRBV30 with TRBJ1-2, with D possibly being TRBD1 (5 bases). The length of the CDR3 is 15 residues. V was clipped by 5 bases and J by 0 bases, with 16 bases between them. Germline-derived CDR1 and CDR2 are GTSNPN and SVGIG (reference sequence). The CDR3, as DNA: TGTGCCTGGGCCGGGACGGCCTCATCTAACTATGGCTACACCTTC. It is translated as CAWAGTASSNYGYTF.

As for this clonotype: A read error may be the cause here, since a much bigger clone is one base away. Likely a read error: the CDR3 ends without its conserved phenylalanine or tryptophan. The gene calls are TRBV20-1 and TRBJ2-2, with 11 nucleotides matching TRBD2. The CDR3 contains 14 residues. Germline CDR1 and CDR2: DFQATT and SNEGSKA (reference sequence). J lost 8 bases, V lost 6 bases, and 8 bases had no gene match. The DNA for the CDR3 is TGCAGTGCACGCATAGCGGGAGGGCCTGGGGAGCTGTTTTAT. Amino acid sequence: CSARIAGGPGELFY.

V usage is TRBV11-1 and J usage is TRBJ1-1; no firm D call. Germline V gives CDR1 SGHAT, CDR2 FQDESV (reference sequence). This CDR3 has 13 residues. The CDR3 sequence is CACSLSENTEAFF. CDR3 sequence (DNA): TGTGCGTGCAGCTTAAGCGAGAACACTGAAGCTTTCTTT.

Details on this clonotype: Its ends do not fully match the called genes, so a read error is possible. The J gene is TRBJ2-5, the V gene TRBV5-1, with D tentatively TRBD1 (6 bases). Germline V gene sequence: CDR1 SGHRS, CDR2 YFSETQ. The CDR3 runs to 15 residues. The CDR3 reads CTSSSPGQGFETQYF. Here the CDR3 DNA reads TGCACCAGCAGTTCTCCGGGTCAGGGGTTTGAGACCCAGTACTTC.

A single count supports this clonotype. A much larger clone differs by one base, so this may be a read error. This chain connects TRBV20-1 to TRBJ2-7, with 9 bases matching TRBD1. This CDR3 is built from 16 residues. V shed 6 bases and J 5 bases; nucleotides not matched to a gene: 17. Germline V gene lookup returns CDR1 DFQATT and CDR2 SNEGSKA (reference sequence). CDR3 residues: CSAHLLTGGEGHEQYF. CDR3 nucleotides: TGCAGTGCCCATCTTCTCACAGGGGGCGAAGGACACGAGCAGTACTTC.

Concerning this clonotype: This clone may be a read error of a much larger clone one base away. The chain joins TRBV6-5 to TRBJ1-6, with unresolved D. Germline V gives CDR1 MNHEY, CDR2 SVGAGI. The CDR3 covers 14 residues. The CDR3 DNA is TGTGCCAGCAGACCTGCCGGTTCGCATTCACCCCTCTACTTT. Encoded protein: CASRPAGSHSPLYF.

On this clonotype itself: The junction shows a germline mismatch at one end, possibly a read error. V is TRBV20-1 and J is TRBJ2-5; weak D call: TRBD2 (5 bases). The germline gives CDR1 DFQATT, CDR2 SNEGSKA (reference sequence). The CDR3 spans 16 residues. In DNA form, the CDR3 reads TGCAATGCTAGAGGTCAGGCCTACGGGGAAAAGGAGACCCAGTACTTC. As protein: CNARGQAYGEKETQYF.

For this clonotype: A much larger clone differs from this one at a single base, so this may be a read error. J is TRBJ2-5 and V is TRBV12-3 or TRBV12-4, with D perhaps TRBD2 (6 bases). The CDR3 extends over 15 amino acids. DNA of the CDR3: TGTGCCAGCAGCTCCAATCCAGGAACGGGAGAGGCCCAGTACTTC. Its protein is CASSSNPGTGEAQYF.

With respect to this clonotype: This CDR3 is missing its conserved last phenylalanine or tryptophan, likely due to a read error. The rearrangement links TRBV6-2 or TRBV6-3 to TRBJ2-5; TRBD1 might be the D (6 bases). Trimming stripped 5 bases from V and 2 bases from J, with 15 bases between. Germline V CDR1 and CDR2: MNHEY, SVGEGT. There are 15 residues in the CDR3. The CDR3 spells CASSRTGHYQETQYI. The CDR3, as DNA: TGTGCCAGCAGTCGGACGGGACACTATCAAGAGACCCAGTACATC.

The rearrangement joins TRBV5-4 to TRBJ1-2; TRBD1 is a possible D gene (6 bases). The CDR3 sequence is 13 residues long. V lost 2 bases, J lost 8 bases, and 13 bases lay in between. CDR1 and CDR2 from the germline V gene are SGHNT and YYREEE (reference sequence). The CDR3 DNA sequence: TGTGCCAGCAGCTTCGGGACATGGGACGGCTACACCTTC. Protein product: CASSFGTWDGYTF.